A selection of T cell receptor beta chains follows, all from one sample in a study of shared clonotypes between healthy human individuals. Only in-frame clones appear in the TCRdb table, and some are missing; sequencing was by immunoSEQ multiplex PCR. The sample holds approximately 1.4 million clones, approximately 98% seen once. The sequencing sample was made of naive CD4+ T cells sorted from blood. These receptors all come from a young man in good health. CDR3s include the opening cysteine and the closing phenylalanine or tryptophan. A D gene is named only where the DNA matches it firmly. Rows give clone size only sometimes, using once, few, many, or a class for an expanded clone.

CDR3nt: TGTGCCAGCAGCTTAGACAGGGACTACAATGAGCAGTTCTTC
CDR3aa: CASSLDRDYNEQFF
d_gene: -
j_gene: TRBJ2-1
abundance: -
v_gene: TRBV11-3

CDR3nt: TGTGCCAGCAGCTTAGATTTGGGTGGGTACGAGCAGTACTTC
CDR3aa: CASSLDLGGYEQYF
d_gene: -
j_gene: TRBJ2-7
abundance: -
v_gene: TRBV11-2

CDR3nt: TGCGCCAGCAGTGAGAAGGGGGGGAGCGCCTACAATGAGCAGTTCTTC
CDR3aa: CASSEKGGSAYNEQFF
d_gene: -
j_gene: TRBJ2-1
abundance: -
v_gene: TRBV10-1

CDR3nt: TGTGCCATCAGTATTAAGGGGAACACTGAAGCTTTCTTT
CDR3aa: CAISIKGNTEAFF
d_gene: -
j_gene: TRBJ1-1
abundance: -
v_gene: TRBV10-3

CDR3nt: TGTGCCAGCAGCCCGAGGGGGCAGGTGAACACTGAAGCTTTCTTT
CDR3aa: CASSPRGQVNTEAFF
d_gene: TRBD1
j_gene: TRBJ1-1
abundance: -
v_gene: TRBV5-4

CDR3nt: TGTGCTAGCAGCTTATTAGGCAGCTACGAGCAGTACTTC
CDR3aa: CASSLLGSYEQYF
d_gene: -
j_gene: TRBJ2-7
abundance: few
v_gene: TRBV7-7

CDR3nt: TGTGCCAGCAGCGTAGGGATTAGTGAAAAACTGTTTTTT
CDR3aa: CASSVGISEKLFF
d_gene: -
j_gene: TRBJ1-4
abundance: -
v_gene: TRBV9

CDR3nt: TGTGCCAGCAGTTTCCCTACGGGCGGGAGAAAGGATGAGCAGTTCTTC
CDR3aa: CASSFPTGGRKDEQFF
d_gene: TRBD2
j_gene: TRBJ2-1
abundance: -
v_gene: TRBV6-6

CDR3nt: TGTGCCAGTAGTATCATCTCGGGGGCCAACACCGGGGAGCTGTTTTTT
CDR3aa: CASSIISGANTGELFF
d_gene: -
j_gene: TRBJ2-2
abundance: -
v_gene: TRBV19

CDR3nt: TGTGCCACCAGCAGAGACCGGGACAGACTCTACGAGCAGTACTTC
CDR3aa: CATSRDRDRLYEQYF
d_gene: TRBD1
j_gene: TRBJ2-7
abundance: -
v_gene: TRBV15

CDR3nt: TGTGCCAGCAGCGTAGTTTGGGAGGGTGAGCAGTTCTTC
CDR3aa: CASSVVWEGEQFF
d_gene: TRBD2
j_gene: TRBJ2-1
abundance: -
v_gene: TRBV9

CDR3nt: TGCAGCGTTTCGAGCGGGAACGGCAATGAGCAGTTCTTC
CDR3aa: CSVSSGNGNEQFF
d_gene: TRBD2
j_gene: TRBJ2-1
abundance: -
v_gene: TRBV29-1

CDR3nt: TGTGCCTGGAGTTCCTCCGGGACGAACTATGGCTACACCTTC
CDR3aa: CAWSSSGTNYGYTF
d_gene: -
j_gene: TRBJ1-2
abundance: once
v_gene: TRBV30

CDR3nt: TGCGCCAGCAGCTTGTTCTCAGGGTACGAGCAGTACTTC
CDR3aa: CASSLFSGYEQYF
d_gene: -
j_gene: TRBJ2-7
abundance: -
v_gene: TRBV5-1

CDR3nt: TGCAGTGCTAGATACACGAATATGTTCTTC
CDR3aa: CSARYTNMFF
d_gene: -
j_gene: TRBJ2-1
abundance: -
v_gene: TRBV20-1

CDR3nt: TGCGCCAGCAGCTTGGGACTAGCGGGGAGGGATTACAATGAGCAGTTCTTC
CDR3aa: CASSLGLAGRDYNEQFF
d_gene: TRBD2
j_gene: TRBJ2-1
abundance: -
v_gene: TRBV5-1

CDR3nt: TGCGCCAGCAGCCCCACTAGCGGGAGGTACTCCTACGAGCAGTACTTC
CDR3aa: CASSPTSGRYSYEQYF
d_gene: TRBD2
j_gene: TRBJ2-7
abundance: -
v_gene: TRBV4-1

CDR3nt: TGTGCCAGCAGCGTAGCTCGAGGGACGGAGACCCAGTACTTC
CDR3aa: CASSVARGTETQYF
d_gene: -
j_gene: TRBJ2-5
abundance: -
v_gene: TRBV9

CDR3nt: TGTGCCATCAGTGAACTGGGCGGACAGGTGGGCGAGCAGTACTTC
CDR3aa: CAISELGGQVGEQYF
d_gene: TRBD1
j_gene: TRBJ2-7
abundance: -
v_gene: TRBV10-3

CDR3nt: TGCGCCAGCAGCTTCCTCCCGGACATTTCGGTGGAGACCCAGTACTTC
CDR3aa: CASSFLPDISVETQYF
d_gene: -
j_gene: TRBJ2-5
abundance: -
v_gene: TRBV5-1

CDR3nt: TGCGCCAGCAGCGCCGGACTAATCGCCTACGAGCAGTACTTC
CDR3aa: CASSAGLIAYEQYF
d_gene: -
j_gene: TRBJ2-7
abundance: -
v_gene: TRBV5-1

CDR3nt: TGTGCCAGCTCACTATTAGCGGGCACCTACGAGCAGTACTTC
CDR3aa: CASSLLAGTYEQYF
d_gene: TRBD2
j_gene: TRBJ2-7
abundance: -
v_gene: TRBV18

CDR3nt: TGTGCCAGCAGCTTGGAATGGAGCGGATACAATGAGCAGTTCTTC
CDR3aa: CASSLEWSGYNEQFF
d_gene: -
j_gene: TRBJ2-1
abundance: -
v_gene: TRBV5-5

CDR3nt: TGTGCCAGCAGTTCCTCGGGACAGGGTAACTACGAGCAGTACTTC
CDR3aa: CASSSSGQGNYEQYF
d_gene: TRBD1
j_gene: TRBJ2-7
abundance: -
v_gene: TRBV28

CDR3nt: TGTGCCAGCAGCTTAGTCCTAGCGGGGCATTTCAGCACAGATACGCAGTATTTT
CDR3aa: CASSLVLAGHFSTDTQYF
d_gene: TRBD2
j_gene: TRBJ2-3
abundance: -
v_gene: TRBV11-2

CDR3nt: TGCGCCAGCAGCATACACGAAGGCAATGAAAAACTGTTTTTT
CDR3aa: CASSIHEGNEKLFF
d_gene: -
j_gene: TRBJ1-4
abundance: once
v_gene: TRBV5-1

CDR3nt: TGTGCCAGTAGTATAGATCTGCCTAGCGGCCCCTACAATGAGCAGTTCTTC
CDR3aa: CASSIDLPSGPYNEQFF
d_gene: TRBD2
j_gene: TRBJ2-1
abundance: -
v_gene: TRBV19

CDR3nt: TGTGCCAGCTCGAGGGAGTTGGGCTTAGGCACAGATACGCAGTATTTT
CDR3aa: CASSRELGLGTDTQYF
d_gene: -
j_gene: TRBJ2-3
abundance: -
v_gene: TRBV18

CDR3nt: TGCGCCAGCAGTGAAACTAGCGGAAGGAGCACAGATACGCAGTATTTT
CDR3aa: CASSETSGRSTDTQYF
d_gene: TRBD2
j_gene: TRBJ2-3
abundance: once
v_gene: TRBV10-1

CDR3nt: TGTGCCAGCTCCCCGAAGGGCCCAGGGAGCCCTTCGGGGGCTAATCACACAGATACGCAGTATTTT
CDR3aa: CASSPKGPGSPSGANHTDTQYF
d_gene: -
j_gene: TRBJ2-3
abundance: -
v_gene: TRBV18

CDR3nt: TGCGCCAGCAGCTTCCTAGCGGGAGCTGACGGGGAGCTGTTTTTT
CDR3aa: CASSFLAGADGELFF
d_gene: TRBD2
j_gene: TRBJ2-2
abundance: once
v_gene: TRBV5-1

CDR3nt: TGTGCCAGCAGCGGGGACAACTACGAGCAGTACTTC
CDR3aa: CASSGDNYEQYF
d_gene: -
j_gene: TRBJ2-7
abundance: -
v_gene: TRBV11-3

CDR3nt: TGTGCCAGCAGTATCCGCGGGGACAGGGCCGATAGCAATCAGCCCCAGCATTTT
CDR3aa: CASSIRGDRADSNQPQHF
d_gene: TRBD1
j_gene: TRBJ1-5
abundance: -
v_gene: TRBV28

CDR3nt: TGCGCCAGCACCAGGGACAGGTCAGCCTTAATGAATGAGCAGTTCTTC
CDR3aa: CASTRDRSALMNEQFF
d_gene: TRBD1
j_gene: TRBJ2-1
abundance: -
v_gene: TRBV5-1

CDR3nt: TGTGCCAGCTCCTACCAGCAAAACCCACGGAATGAGCAGTTCTTC
CDR3aa: CASSYQQNPRNEQFF
d_gene: -
j_gene: TRBJ2-1
abundance: once
v_gene: TRBV18

CDR3nt: TGTGCCAGCAGCCCATTCCCGGGACAGGGCTCTTTGCTGTACTTC
CDR3aa: CASSPFPGQGSLLYF
d_gene: TRBD1
j_gene: TRBJ2-7
abundance: -
v_gene: TRBV7-3

CDR3nt: TGTGCCAGCAGCGTCGACCCCATGGGGACTAGGGTAGACGACCAGTTCTTC
CDR3aa: CASSVDPMGTRVDDQFF
d_gene: TRBD2
j_gene: TRBJ2-1
abundance: -
v_gene: TRBV9

CDR3nt: TGCGCCAGCAGCCAAGATCTGCAGCGGGGACAAGAGACCCAGTACTTC
CDR3aa: CASSQDLQRGQETQYF
d_gene: TRBD2
j_gene: TRBJ2-5
abundance: -
v_gene: TRBV4-1

CDR3nt: TGTGCCAGCAGCTTAGAGAGGGGCTCAGATACGCAGTATTTT
CDR3aa: CASSLERGSDTQYF
d_gene: -
j_gene: TRBJ2-3
abundance: -
v_gene: TRBV7-9

CDR3nt: TGTGCCACCAGCAGAGATGGCGCGGAGACCCAGTACTTC
CDR3aa: CATSRDGAETQYF
d_gene: -
j_gene: TRBJ2-5
abundance: -
v_gene: TRBV15

CDR3nt: TGTGCCAGCTTAGGGGCGGCTCTGGATGGCTACACCTTC
CDR3aa: CASLGAALDGYTF
d_gene: -
j_gene: TRBJ1-2
abundance: -
v_gene: TRBV6-1

CDR3nt: TGTGCCAGCAGCCCATCCTCAGATACGCAGTATTTT
CDR3aa: CASSPSSDTQYF
d_gene: -
j_gene: TRBJ2-3
abundance: -
v_gene: TRBV7-2